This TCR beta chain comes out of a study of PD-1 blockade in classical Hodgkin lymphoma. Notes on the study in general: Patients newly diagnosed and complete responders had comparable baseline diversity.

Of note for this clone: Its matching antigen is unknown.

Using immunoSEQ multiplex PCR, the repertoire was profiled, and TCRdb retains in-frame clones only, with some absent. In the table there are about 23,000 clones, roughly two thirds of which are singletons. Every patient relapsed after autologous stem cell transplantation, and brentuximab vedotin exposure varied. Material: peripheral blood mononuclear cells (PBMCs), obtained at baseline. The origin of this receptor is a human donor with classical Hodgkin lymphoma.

CDR3 loop: CASSWESGRYEQYF. CDR3 DNA sequence: TGTGCCAGCAGTTGGGAGAGCGGGAGGTACGAGCAGTACTTC. The V and J genes are TRBV28 and TRBJ2-7; the match to TRBD2 covers 9 bases. Germline trimming cut 4 bases from V and 4 bases from J; bases unmatched to any gene: 5. This CDR3 spans 14 amino acids. Looked up from germline, CDR1 is MDHEN and CDR2 is SYDVKM.